This T cell receptor (beta chain) appears in the sequencing data of a study of T cells in Graves' hyperthyroidism and ophthalmopathy. On the study more broadly: Before treatment of any kind, peripheral blood was taken at initial diagnosis.

This clonotype was detected many times. Germline and junction disagree at one end, which may indicate a read error. TCR beta CDR3 region amplification was performed from RNA transcripts. The TCR CDR3 first-round RT-PCR relied on the HTBI primer set. TCRdb ran MiXCR on the multiplex PCR reads and lists one entry per CDR3 protein. Of roughly 100,000 distinct CDR3 sequences listed, under 65% are singletons. The CDR3 extends over 13 amino acids. CDR1 and CDR2 from the germline V gene are SGHRS and YFSETQ. The sample was blood. The chain combines TRBV5-1 with TRBJ2-7; a weak D match, TRBD1 (6 bases). This TCR was sampled from a woman aged 40 to 50 with Graves' hyperthyroidism. The CDR3 region has the DNA TGTGCCAGCAGCCTACAGGGATCCTACGAGCAGTACTTC. Protein: CASSLQGSYEQYF.